This T cell receptor (beta chain) was captured by sequencing in a study of PD-1 blockade in classical Hodgkin lymphoma. Study-wide results and caveats: Nothing has yet pinned down what causes the repertoire differences, possibly disease activity or prior therapy. TCR diversity at baseline was reported to be reduced in newly diagnosed patients relative to healthy donors. Unlike CD8+ TCR diversity, which did not rise significantly by C4D1, CD4+ TCR diversity did. Patients starting nivolumab under 1 year after ASCT were excluded.

Noted time point: cycle 4 day 1 (C4D1), after around six weeks of nivolumab. All patients experienced relapse after autologous stem cell transplantation, and brentuximab vedotin exposure was variable. Researchers report purifying CD4+ T cells from thawed PBMCs by magnetic negative selection. This CDR3 has 14 residues. The germline CDR1 and CDR2 sequences are SGHRS and YFSETQ. The ends were cut back, 3 bases at V and 5 bases at J, with 9 bases in the middle. Generated by immunoSEQ multiplex PCR, the TCRdb table keeps only in-frame clones and is missing some. Here the sample spans 30,000 to 35,000 clones, around 84% being singletons. As regards this clone: Its specificity is unknown.

The sample consisted of CD4+ T cells from blood, taken before the fourth cycle of nivolumab. The source of this sequence is a human donor with classical Hodgkin lymphoma. The chain combines TRBV5-1 with TRBJ1-6; tentatively, D is TRBD1 (5 bases). CDR3 bases: TGCGCCAGCAGCTCCCTAGGGGATAATTCACCCCTCCACTTT. It encodes CASSSLGDNSPLHF.